These 4 T cell receptor beta chains originate from one sample sequenced in a study of blood T cells in healthy people across ages. With a J-beta primer mix and a sample-barcoded 5' primer, a second PCR ran 7 to 11 cycles. TCRdb used MiXCR to reprocess the 5' RACE reads, holding one entry per CDR3 protein. The data hold about 1.8 million distinct CDR3 sequences, with around half observed a single time. Sequencing was carried out using blood. These receptors were obtained from a woman aged 40 to 49 in good health.

This clonotype has at least ten counts. The gene calls are TRBV7-9 and TRBJ2-5; 7 bases agree with TRBD1. Per the germline V gene, CDR1 is SEHNR and CDR2 is FQNEAQ (reference sequence). V was clipped by 1 base and J by 1 base; unmatched bases: 3. CDR3 length: 15 amino acids. CDR3 amino acids: CASSLGDRAQETQYF. DNA of the CDR3: TGTGCCAGCAGCTTAGGCGACAGGGCCCAAGAGACCCAGTACTTC.

The chain links TRBV6-6 to TRBJ2-5, with 12 positions matching TRBD2. The length of the CDR3 is 16 residues. Germline trimming cut 6 bases from V and 0 bases from J; bases unmatched to any gene: 5. Looked up from germline, CDR1 is MNHNY and CDR2 is SVGAGI (reference sequence). The CDR3 DNA follows: TGTGCCAGCAGCAGACTAGCGGGGGCCGACCAAGAGACCCAGTACTTC. It encodes CASSRLAGADQETQYF.

This sequence joins TRBV6-2 or TRBV6-3 and TRBJ2-3, with D possibly TRBD1 on 5 matching bases. Trimming shortened V by 8 bases and J by 7 bases, and 16 bases separated the two germline ends. The CDR3 has 13 amino acids. Germline V lookup: CDR1 MNHEY, CDR2 SVGEGT. In nucleotides, the CDR3 is TGTGCCAGCGGAATAGGGGCTCGAAATACGCAGTATTTT. Amino acid sequence: CASGIGARNTQYF.

Only a few counts were recorded for this clonotype. The chain combines TRBV28 with TRBJ2-6; D gene ambiguous. V shed 5 bases and J shed 4 bases, with 9 bases lying between them. The CDR3 consists of 14 residues. Germline loops: CDR1 MDHEN, CDR2 SYDVKM. The CDR3 here is CASSLRNGANVLTF. The CDR3 nucleotides are TGTGCCAGCAGTCTCAGAAACGGGGCCAACGTCCTGACTTTC.